This T cell receptor (beta chain) appears in the sequencing data of a study of T cells after yellow fever vaccination. The wider study: SMART-Seq v4 Ultra Low Input handled preparation of low-cell-number fractions.

Study conclusions and caveats: By day 5 rather than day 15, the secondary response had peaked, though it was weaker. Primary-vaccination clones mostly resurfaced post-booster (about 95% CD4, roughly 90% CD8).

The ends were cut back, 3 bases at V and 4 bases at J, with 15 bases in the middle. There are 15 residues in the CDR3. Germline-derived CDR1 and CDR2 are SGHRS and YFSETQ. Comments on this clonotype: Antigen specificity is unknown.

The study made its TCR cDNA through 5'RACE template switching. That step introduced a universal primer site along with UMIs. TCRdb called the 5' RACE reads again in MiXCR, with one record for every CDR3 protein. The table records approximately 450,000 distinct CDR3 sequences, around 20% of them present only once. The chain uses TRBV5-1 and TRBJ2-3; TRBD1 is a possible D gene (6 bases). The sample consisted of PBMCs, taken before the yellow fever booster vaccination. The sequence came from a man in his late teens or twenties who received the YFV17D yellow fever vaccine. Here the CDR3 reads CASSSLQGGADTQYF. The CDR3 DNA reads TGCGCCAGCAGCTCCCTACAGGGTGGGGCAGATACGCAGTATTTT.